One sample yielded the 25 T cell receptor beta chains listed below, sequenced in a study of CXCR4 blockade with PD-1 therapy in pancreatic cancer. Profiling relied on immunoSEQ multiplex PCR, and the TCRdb table lists in-frame clones only, not all of them. This table holds 2,500 to 3,500 clones, more than 30% found once. Sequenced material: tumor tissue. These receptors came from a human donor with pancreatic ductal adenocarcinoma.

Comment on this clone: Sequence at one end of the junction differs from germline and may be a read error. The rearrangement joins TRBV30 to TRBJ1-2; D not certain. From germline, CDR1 is GTSNPN and CDR2 SVGIG (reference sequence). The CDR3 is 12 amino acids. CDR3 loop: CAWSVSSYGYTF. DNA for the CDR3: TGTGCCTGGAGTGTCTCCAGCTATGGTTACACCTTC. The variable domain in full, completed from reference TRBV30 and TRBJ1-2, reads SQTIHQWPATLVQPVGSPLSLECTVEGTSNPNLYWYRQAAGRGLQLLFYSVGIGQISSEVPQNLSASRPQDRQFILSSKKLLLSDSGFYLCAWSVSSYGYTFGSGTRLTVV.

The CDR3 sequence: CASSPGPGASKFF. Here the CDR3 DNA reads TGTGCCAGCTCACCTGGCCCGGGGGCTAGCAAGTTCTTC. This chain connects TRBV18 to TRBJ2-1; D tentatively fits TRBD1 or TRBD2 (6 bases each). There are 13 residues in the CDR3. Looked up from germline, CDR1 is KGHSH and CDR2 is LQKENI. Trimming left V 3 bases short and J 14 bases short, with 17 bases between.

There are a few counts of this clone. The V call is TRBV11-3, the J call TRBJ2-7; 8 nucleotides align to TRBD1. CDR1 is SGHNT, CDR2 YENEEA, per germline. The CDR3 spans 15 residues. Trimming removed 5 bases from V and 0 bases from J; junction bases left unmatched: 6. The CDR3 spells CASSLWTGPSYEQYF. CDR3 sequence (DNA): TGTGCCAGCAGCCTCTGGACAGGGCCCTCCTACGAGCAGTACTTC.

This clone came up a few times. The V call is TRBV28, the J call TRBJ2-5, with D perhaps matching TRBD1 or TRBD2 (6 bases each). The CDR3 extends over 14 amino acids. Germline assignment: CDR1 MDHEN and CDR2 SYDVKM. The V and J ends lost 8 bases and 6 bases respectively, with 19 bases between them. CDR3 loop: CASGGGSLRKTQYF. CDR3 nucleotide sequence: TGTGCCAGCGGAGGGGGATCCTTGAGGAAGACCCAGTACTTC. The variable domain in full, with the rest retrieved from reference TRBV28 and TRBJ2-5, is DVKVTQSSRYLVKRTGEKVFLECVQDMDHENMFWYRQDPGLGLRLIYFSYDVKMKEKGDIPEGYSVSREKKERFSLILESASTNQTSMYLCASGGGSLRKTQYFGPGTRLLVL.

The chain employs TRBV30 and TRBJ1-1; no definite D call. Between the trimmed V and J ends, which lost 4 bases and 4 bases, there was a span of 10 bases. Looked up from germline, CDR1 is GTSNPN and CDR2 is SVGIG (reference sequence). The length of the CDR3 is 12 residues. The DNA for the CDR3 is TGTGCCTGGATTACCGAAATCACTGAAGCTTTCTTT. Encoded protein: CAWITEITEAFF.

This clone is termed large. Different DNA sequences within this sample yield the same CDR3. The chain links TRBV30 to TRBJ2-7; 8 bases are a match to TRBD1. The germline gives CDR1 GTSNPN, CDR2 SVGIG (reference sequence). V gave up 2 bases and J gave up 6 bases; unmatched junction bases: 3. This CDR3 spans 12 amino acids. The CDR3 DNA reads TGTGCCTGGAGTTTGGACAGGGCCGAGCAGTACTTC. Its protein is CAWSLDRAEQYF.

This chain links TRBV19 with TRBJ2-3; D is possibly TRBD1 (7 bases). Germline CDR1 LNHDA, CDR2 SQIVND (reference sequence). The CDR3 is 16 residues long. Trimming cost V 5 bases and J 5 bases, with 20 bases left between them. As DNA, the CDR3 is TGTGCCAGTAGTCCCCTAGCAGGGGGGCTGATAGATACGCAGTATTTT. This codes for CASSPLAGGLIDTQYF. The full variable domain, completed using reference TRBV19 and TRBJ2-3, is DGGITQSPKYLFRKEGQNVTLSCEQNLNHDAMYWYRQDPGQGLRLIYYSQIVNDFQKGDIAEGYSVSREKKESFPLTVTSAQKNPTAFYLCASSPLAGGLIDTQYFGPGTRLTVL.

V gene TRBV6-8 combines with J gene TRBJ1-4; no firm D call. V lost 6 bases to trimming and J lost 3 bases, with 5 bases between them. CDR3 length: 12 amino acids. From germline, CDR1 is MNHGY and CDR2 SAAAGT. The CDR3 protein is CASRSPNEKLFF. CDR3 in DNA: TGTGCCAGCAGGAGCCCTAATGAAAAACTGTTTTTT.

This clone came up a few times. V and J are TRBV28 and TRBJ2-1; 9 bases are a match to TRBD1. The germline gives CDR1 MDHEN, CDR2 SYDVKM. Trimming removed 5 bases from V and 5 bases from J; junction bases left unmatched: 10. The CDR3 consists of 16 residues. Here the CDR3 reads CASSHPGQGTNNEQFF. DNA of the CDR3: TGTGCCAGCAGTCATCCGGGACAGGGAACTAACAATGAGCAGTTCTTC.

This clone was detected only a few times. Here the CDR3 reads CASSLGGGFYEQYF. For the CDR3, the DNA is TGTGCCAGCAGCTTAGGGGGTGGGTTCTACGAGCAGTACTTC. The V call is TRBV11-3, the J call TRBJ2-7; no definite D call. The CDR3 consists of 14 residues. CDR1 and CDR2 (germline): SGHNT, YENEEA. Trimming removed 1 base at V and 3 bases at J, with 10 bases between.

This chain joins TRBV29-1 and TRBJ2-1; D is uncertain. Trimming left V 0 bases short and J 0 bases short, with 12 bases between. The CDR3 is 16 residues long. Germline CDR1 reads SQVTM; CDR2 reads ANQGSEA. The DNA for the CDR3 is TGCAGCGTTGAAGACAAGCTCGTTAGCTCCTACAATGAGCAGTTCTTC. Protein product: CSVEDKLVSSYNEQFF.

The chain joins TRBV6-8 to TRBJ1-4; no clear D gene. Germline CDR1 is MNHGY and CDR2 is SAAAGT. The CDR3 is 14 residues long. V shed 6 bases and J shed 10 bases, with 18 bases lying between them. This CDR3 reads CASSPPGEGGKLFF. The CDR3 DNA sequence: TGTGCCAGCAGCCCCCCAGGAGAGGGAGGAAAACTGTTTTTT.

This clone occurred a few times. J is TRBJ2-5 and V is TRBV6-8, with D possibly being TRBD1 or TRBD2 (6 bases each). V dropped 0 bases and J dropped 2 bases, with 16 bases sitting between them. Germline V gives CDR1 MNHGY, CDR2 SAAAGT. The CDR3 covers 17 residues. The CDR3 DNA is TGTGCCAGCAGTTACTCGGGGGCAAGGGGGGTACAAGAGACCCAGTACTTC. As protein: CASSYSGARGVQETQYF.

By share, this clone counts as large. This CDR3 reads CASSQTPGLATDTQYF. CDR3 DNA sequence: TGTGCCAGCAGCCAAACCCCGGGACTAGCGACAGATACGCAGTATTTT. V gene TRBV11-3 combines with J gene TRBJ2-3; 10 bases match TRBD2. Germline V gene data show CDR1 as SGHNT and CDR2 as YENEEA. The CDR3 covers 16 residues. The junction had 8 bases not matched to a gene; V was cut back by 5 bases and J by 3 bases.

The V gene is TRBV28, the J gene TRBJ1-5; 9 bases line up with TRBD1. Germline V gene data show CDR1 as MDHEN and CDR2 as SYDVKM. The CDR3 loop spans 14 amino acids. Germline trimming cut 7 bases from V and 5 bases from J; bases unmatched to any gene: 6. The DNA of the CDR3 is TGTGCCAGCAAACCGGGACAGGGATATCAGCCCCAGCATTTT. As protein: CASKPGQGYQPQHF.

This sequence joins TRBV28 and TRBJ1-3; 9 nucleotides agree with TRBD1. Germline CDR1 reads MDHEN; CDR2 reads SYDVKM. V dropped 3 bases and J dropped 0; count of bases not matched to a gene: 6. The CDR3 length is 17 residues. Here the CDR3 DNA reads TGTGCCAGCAGTTTGATACAGGGGGCGCTCTCTGGAAACACCATATATTTT. Its translation: CASSLIQGALSGNTIYF. Using reference TRBV28 and TRBJ1-3 for the parts outside the CDR3, the full variable domain is DVKVTQSSRYLVKRTGEKVFLECVQDMDHENMFWYRQDPGLGLRLIYFSYDVKMKEKGDIPEGYSVSREKKERFSLILESASTNQTSMYLCASSLIQGALSGNTIYFGEGSWLTVV.

The V call is TRBV18, the J call TRBJ2-1; the D gene is possibly TRBD1 (6 bases). The length of the CDR3 is 16 residues. The germline V gene has CDR1 KGHSH and CDR2 LQKENI. The V and J ends lost 4 bases and 1 base respectively, with 14 bases between them. This CDR3 is CASSLASTGSYNEQFF. Here the CDR3 DNA reads TGTGCCAGCTCACTTGCTAGTACAGGGTCCTACAATGAGCAGTTCTTC.

This clone has a handful of counts. The chain employs TRBV6-8 and TRBJ1-4; 7 nucleotides line up with TRBD1. Trimming took 6 bases from V and 2 from J; bases not matched to a gene: 15. The germline V gene has CDR1 MNHGY and CDR2 SAAAGT. The CDR3 is made up of 18 amino acids. As DNA, the CDR3 is TGTGCCAGCAGATCCCTACAGGGGTTAGTCACGACTAATGAAAAACTGTTTTTT. Protein sequence: CASRSLQGLVTTNEKLFF.

This clone showed up just a few times. The rearrangement links TRBV11-3 to TRBJ2-3; D perhaps matches TRBD1 (6 bases). This CDR3 comprises 15 residues. V lost 5 bases to trimming and J lost 4 bases, with 16 bases between them. CDR1 and CDR2 (germline): SGHNT, YENEEA. The CDR3 sequence is CASSKFTGSSDTQYF. CDR3 DNA: TGTGCCAGCAGCAAATTTACAGGGTCGTCAGATACGCAGTATTTT.

This sequence joins TRBV15 and TRBJ1-6, with D possibly being TRBD1 (6 bases). Germline CDR1 LNHNV, CDR2 YYDKDF (reference sequence). There are 16 residues in the CDR3. V dropped 3 bases and J dropped 9 bases, with 18 bases sitting between them. The CDR3 sequence is CATSRRSGTLSSPLHF. CDR3 sequence (DNA): TGTGCCACCAGCAGGAGGTCCGGGACATTGAGTTCACCCCTCCACTTT.

By sample fraction, this clone is medium-sized. The chain employs TRBV7-6 and TRBJ2-5, with a weak D call TRBD2 (5 bases). With 5 bases removed from V and 0 bases from J, the gap between germline ends came to 16 bases. The CDR3 consists of 16 residues. Per germline, CDR1 SGHVS and CDR2 FNYEAQ. The CDR3 nucleotides read TGTGCCAGCAGCCAAGGTTTCGGGGTAAACCAAGAGACCCAGTACTTC. Translated: CASSQGFGVNQETQYF.

This clone was seen a few times. The chain carries TRBV9 and TRBJ2-2; 9 nucleotides match TRBD1. Trimming took 3 bases from V and 5 from J; bases not matched to a gene: 5. CDR1 and CDR2 (germline): SGDLS, YYNGEE. The CDR3 has 15 amino acids. This CDR3 is CASSATGGETGELFF. The CDR3 nucleotides are TGTGCCAGCAGCGCCACAGGGGGCGAGACCGGGGAGCTGTTTTTT.

This clone was found a few times. CDR3 coding DNA: TGTGCCACCGCAGGGGGCTTCAATCAGCCCCAGCATTTT. Its protein is CATAGGFNQPQHF. The chain has TRBV12-5 and TRBJ1-5, with TRBD1 matching 8 bases. The germline CDR1 and CDR2 sequences are LGHNT and FRNRAP. The CDR3 totals 13 residues.

This clone was seen more than once but under ten times. The junction departs from the called germline gene at one end, perhaps through a read error. An ambiguous or unread base is present, and the residue it codes for is denoted X. The CDR3 sequence is CASSQSGASVYGYXF. CDR3 coding DNA: TGTGCCAGCAGCCAATCGGGGGCGTCGGTCTATGGCTACAYCTTC. The chain carries TRBV11-3 and TRBJ1-2; D might be TRBD1 (6 bases). Germline V gene data show CDR1 as SGHNT and CDR2 as YENEEA. This CDR3 contains 15 residues.

This sequence joins TRBV30 and TRBJ2-2; D assignment may be TRBD1 or TRBD2 (5 bases each). Germline CDR1 and CDR2: GTSNPN and SVGIG (reference sequence). This CDR3 is 15 amino acids long. V lost 0 bases and J lost 3, with 11 bases in between. The CDR3 region is CAWSVPQGHTGELFF. The CDR3 DNA is TGTGCCTGGAGTGTACCGCAGGGACACACCGGGGAGCTGTTTTTT.